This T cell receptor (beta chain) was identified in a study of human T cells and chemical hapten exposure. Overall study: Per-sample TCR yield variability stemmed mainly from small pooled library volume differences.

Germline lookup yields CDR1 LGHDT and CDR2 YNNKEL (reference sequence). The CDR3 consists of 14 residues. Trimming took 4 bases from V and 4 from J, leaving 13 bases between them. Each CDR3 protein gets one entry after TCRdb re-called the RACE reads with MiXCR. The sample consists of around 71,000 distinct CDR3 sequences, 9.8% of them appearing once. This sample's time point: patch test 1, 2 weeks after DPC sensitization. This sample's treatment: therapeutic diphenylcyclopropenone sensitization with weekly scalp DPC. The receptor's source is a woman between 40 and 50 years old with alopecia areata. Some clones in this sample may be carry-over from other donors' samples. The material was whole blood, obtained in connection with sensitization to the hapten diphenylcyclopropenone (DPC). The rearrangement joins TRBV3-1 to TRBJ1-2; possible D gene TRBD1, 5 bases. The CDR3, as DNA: TGTGCCAGCAGCCCCGCCCAGGGTGTCTATGGCTACACCTTC. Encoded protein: CASSPAQGVYGYTF. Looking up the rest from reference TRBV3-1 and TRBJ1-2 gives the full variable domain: DTAVSQTPKYLVTQMGNDKSIKCEQNLGHDTMYWYKQDSKKFLKIMFSYNNKELIINETVPNRFSPKSPDKAHLNLHINSLELGDSAVYFCASSPAQGVYGYTFGSGTRLTVV.